The 13 T cell receptor beta chains below were found in one sample sequenced in a study of shared clonotypes between healthy human individuals. Data came from immunoSEQ multiplex PCR; TCRdb stores just in-frame clones and leaves some out. This sample has 650,000 to 700,000 clones, with about 92% found just once. Input material: memory CD8+ T cells from PBMCs. Subset in this sample: CD45RO+ cells pooled with CCR7-negative TemRA cells. These receptors all stem from a man younger than 30 in good health. Some clones in this sample may be carry-over from other donors' samples.

This chain links TRBV27 with TRBJ2-2; 8 bases are shared with TRBD1. Germline V CDR1 and CDR2: MNHEY, SMNVEV (reference sequence). V was pared by 8 bases and J by 1 base, with 0 bases of the junction left unmatched. This CDR3 is built from 13 residues. CDR3 DNA: TGTGCCAGCGGGACAGGGAACACCGGGGAGCTGTTTTTT. Its translation: CASGTGNTGELFF.

The V and J genes are TRBV27 and TRBJ2-1; TRBD2 matches at 11 bases. Germline V CDR1 and CDR2: MNHEY, SMNVEV (reference sequence). This CDR3 is built from 17 residues. Trimming at V came to 3 bases and at J to 4 bases, leaving 8 bases not matched to a gene. The CDR3 loop is CASSFIAGGPMYNEQFF. The CDR3 region has the DNA TGTGCCAGCAGTTTCATAGCGGGAGGGCCGATGTACAATGAGCAGTTCTTC.

CDR3 protein: CASSRRGQTGSLDTQYF. CDR3 nucleotide sequence: TGTGCCAGCAGCCGAAGGGGGCAGACAGGTTCATTAGATACGCAGTATTTT. The chain uses TRBV7-9 and TRBJ2-3, with TRBD1 identical over 7 bases. The CDR3 is made up of 17 amino acids. The germline CDR1 and CDR2 sequences are SEHNR and FQNEAQ (reference sequence). The V and J ends lost 5 bases and 5 bases, in that order; junction bases with no gene match: 16.

The V and J genes are TRBV27 and TRBJ1-2; D unclear. Trimming removed 5 bases at V and 1 base at J, with 20 bases between. Germline V lookup: CDR1 MNHEY, CDR2 SMNVEV (reference sequence). CDR3 length equals 17 residues. In DNA form, the CDR3 reads TGTGCCAGCAGTCAAGGTTTGGGCTCCCGCATTAACTATGGCTACACCTTC. Residues: CASSQGLGSRINYGYTF.

This rearrangement joins TRBV30 to TRBJ1-1; maybe TRBD1 (6 bases). The V end lost 4 bases, the J end lost 2 bases, and 11 bases lay between the germline ends. This CDR3 has 13 amino acids. Germline assignment: CDR1 GTSNPN and CDR2 SVGIG (reference sequence). CDR3 sequence (DNA): TGTGCCTGGACTGGGGGGGCAAACACTGAAGCTTTCTTT. It codes for CAWTGGANTEAFF. The entire variable domain, with the rest obtained from reference TRBV30 and TRBJ1-1, is as follows: SQTIHQWPATLVQPVGSPLSLECTVEGTSNPNLYWYRQAAGRGLQLLFYSVGIGQISSEVPQNLSASRPQDRQFILSSKKLLLSDSGFYLCAWTGGANTEAFFGQGTRLTVV.

This chain connects TRBV5-6 to TRBJ2-1; TRBD2 might be the D (5 bases). V was shortened by 4 bases and J by 0 bases, with 23 bases between the two germline ends. The CDR3 runs 19 residues. Germline loops: CDR1 SGHDT, CDR2 YYEEEE. The CDR3 coding sequence is TGTGCCAGCAGCCAAGGACTTCCCACCCAGCCCAGCTCCTACAATGAGCAGTTCTTC. As protein: CASSQGLPTQPSSYNEQFF.

V usage is TRBV4-3 and J usage is TRBJ1-1; D not certain. Germline lookup yields CDR1 LGHNA and CDR2 YSLEER. This CDR3 is built from 13 residues. V gave up 3 bases and J gave up 0 bases, with 5 bases separating them. This CDR3 reads CASSHNLNTEAFF. The CDR3 DNA reads as TGCGCCAGCAGCCATAACCTGAACACTGAAGCTTTCTTT.

Note on this clone: Additional DNA sequences in this sample encode the identical CDR3. CDR3 sequence reads: CASSSRTAYEQYF. The CDR3 DNA reads TGTGCCAGCAGCTCAAGGACAGCCTACGAGCAGTACTTC. The V and J genes are TRBV7-9 and TRBJ2-7, with D perhaps TRBD1 (6 bases). The V and J ends lost 4 bases and 2 bases respectively, with 9 bases between them. The CDR3 runs to 13 residues. Per the germline V gene, CDR1 is SEHNR and CDR2 is FQNEAQ (reference sequence).

This clone showed up just once. This chain links TRBV13 with TRBJ2-1; maybe TRBD2 (5 bases). This CDR3 has 15 amino acids. The germline CDR1 and CDR2 sequences are PRHDT and FYEKMQ (reference sequence). V was clipped by 4 bases and J by 8 bases, with 18 bases between them. CDR3 in DNA: TGTGCCAGCAGCTCCCGACTAAGGGCCGGGGATGAGCAGTTCTTC. Its translation: CASSSRLRAGDEQFF.

The V gene is TRBV7-6, the J gene TRBJ2-1; TRBD2 matches at 8 bases. Germline lookup yields CDR1 SGHVS and CDR2 FNYEAQ. Trimming cost V 1 base and J 15 bases; bases outside gene matches: 5. The length of the CDR3 is 12 residues. Written as DNA, the CDR3 is TGTGCCAGCAGCTTAGGGGGACTAGACCGGTTCTTC. It codes for CASSLGGLDRFF.

This clone has a single count. The V gene is TRBV6-5, the J gene TRBJ2-7; 7 nucleotides line up with TRBD1. V lost 6 bases, J lost 6 bases, and 11 bases stayed unmatched. Per germline, CDR1 MNHEY and CDR2 SVGAGI. The CDR3 sequence is 14 residues long. This chain's CDR3 is CASSLQGVDSEQYF. In nucleotides, the CDR3 is TGTGCCAGCAGCCTCCAGGGGGTAGATAGCGAGCAGTACTTC.

This rearrangement joins TRBV9 to TRBJ2-3; D is undetermined. The CDR3 length is 17 residues. Trimming pared 0 bases from V and 0 bases from J, leaving 14 bases between. The germline V gene encodes CDR1 SGDLS and CDR2 YYNGEE. CDR3 nucleotide sequence: TGTGCCAGCAGCGTAGGTGGCAGTTCCCCTAGCACAGATACGCAGTATTTT. This translates into CASSVGGSSPSTDTQYF.

V gene TRBV27 combines with J gene TRBJ2-5, with D perhaps TRBD2 (5 bases). CDR3 length equals 14 residues. Germline V gives CDR1 MNHEY, CDR2 SMNVEV (reference sequence). Trimming pared 5 bases from V and 3 bases from J, leaving 13 bases between. In DNA form, the CDR3 reads TGTGCCAGCAGTCCGGAAGCGGAAGAAGAGACCCAGTACTTC. Its translation is CASSPEAEEETQYF.